This T cell receptor beta chain came from a study of CD8+CD57+ T cells in acquired aplastic anemia. This CDR3 comprises 17 residues. V was cut by 2 bases and J by 6 bases, with 19 bases left in between. The germline V gene has CDR1 KGHDR and CDR2 SFDVKD. Patients who underwent sequencing had shown CD8+CD57+ cell expansion by flow cytometry. TCR beta VDJ combinations and CDR3 sequences were profiled from genomic DNA. TCRdb passed the reads through MiXCR, listing each CDR3 protein once. The sample lists around 200,000 distinct CDR3 sequences, less than 75% seen once, with roughly 64% in the top ten. This clonotype was sampled from a human donor with aplastic anemia. The chain has TRBV24-1 and TRBJ2-1; D is perhaps TRBD1 or TRBD2 (5 bases each). The sequenced sample was sorted CD4+, CD8+, or CD8+CD57+ T cells (not recorded which) from PBMCs. The CDR3 bases are TGTGCCACCAGTGATTGGGTTTGGGACCGCCAGGGCAATGAGCAGTTCTTC. It is translated as CATSDWVWDRQGNEQFF.